This T cell receptor beta chain was captured by sequencing in a study of OX40 agonist ivuxolimab in advanced cancers. As for the study in general: The dose-escalation cohort was approximately 81% male, with a mean age of 60 years, ranging about 20 to 79. General study points: Also present in some nonresponders was a low level of normalized T-cell clonal expansion. Averaging showed that CD8+ T cells had more expanded clones than CD4+ did.

Remarks on this clone: What it binds is unknown.

The table came from immunoSEQ multiplex PCR; TCRdb's copy has only in-frame clones and leaves some out. The data show about 77,000 clones, over 75% seen once. CDR1 and CDR2 (germline): SGHTA, FQGNSA. This CDR3 has 14 amino acids. The V end was cut by 6 bases, the J end by 9 bases, with 18 bases between. Systemic immunosuppression or a history of autoimmune disease excluded patients. The sample was CD4+ or CD8+ T cells sorted from blood, taken in a trial of the OX40 agonist ivuxolimab. This chain links TRBV7-2 with TRBJ1-5, with D perhaps TRBD1 (5 bases). The clonotype originates from an adult with an advanced solid tumor such as melanoma, head and neck, liver or kidney cancer. For the CDR3, the DNA is TGTGCCAGCAGGGGCGGAGGGGATTATGGGCCCCAGCATTTT. Translation gives CASRGGGDYGPQHF.